This T cell receptor beta chain was documented in a study of radiotherapy plus CTLA-4 blockade in lung cancer. Study-level background: Among all patients, roughly 17% showed objective responses, while 30% to 35% had disease control. Overall study results and limits: Researchers report tumor-derived TCR clones expanding in blood after radiotherapy plus ipilimumab. Early blood T cell clone changes and increased post-radiation serum interferon-beta were reportedly the strongest response predictors.

TCRdb's table, derived via immunoSEQ multiplex PCR, lists solely in-frame clones and lacks some. Altogether around 95,000 clones are present, 80% to 90% being singletons, with the ten largest covering around 0.8%. Germline V gene sequence: CDR1 SGHTA, CDR2 FQGTGA. CDR3 length: 14 amino acids. Trimming at V came to 5 bases and at J to 6 bases, leaving 6 bases not matched to a gene. A word on this clone: Antigen unknown.

Sample: peripheral blood, taken from a patient treated with radiotherapy plus ipilimumab. This chain joins TRBV7-3 and TRBJ2-1; the match to TRBD2 covers 8 bases. The sequence came from a human donor with non-small cell lung cancer who had stable disease on radiotherapy plus ipilimumab. The CDR3 nucleotides read TGTGCCAGCAGCGGGGGACTAGGACTCAATGAGCAGTTCTTC. Translation: CASSGGLGLNEQFF.